The 2 T cell receptor beta chains listed next were all sequenced from one sample in a study of T cell repertoires in cytomegalovirus infection. A single record per CDR3 protein comes from TCRdb applying MiXCR to the reads. The sample lists approximately 400,000 distinct CDR3 sequences, roughly 30% occurring once. The sample taken for sequencing was PBMCs. The receptors originated from a human donor in good health (CMV status not recorded). Some clones in this sample may be carry-over from other donors' samples.

This clonotype occurred a few times. J is TRBJ1-5 and V is TRBV27; the D gene is possibly TRBD1 (6 bases). This CDR3 is built from 14 residues. Germline assignment: CDR1 MNHEY and CDR2 SMNVEV (reference sequence). Trimming took off 2 bases at V and 9 bases at J, with 14 bases between the two ends. CDR3: CASSLRGTHRPQHF. The DNA of the CDR3 is TGTGCCAGCAGTTTACGAGGGACACATAGGCCCCAGCATTTT.

The V call is TRBV27, the J call TRBJ2-1; D tentatively reads TRBD1 or TRBD2 (6 bases each). Germline values: CDR1 MNHEY, CDR2 SMNVEV (reference sequence). The V and J ends lost 10 bases and 7 bases respectively, with 11 bases between them. This CDR3 is 11 amino acids long. DNA of the CDR3: TGTGCCACCGGAGGGGGGAATGAGCAGTTCTTC. Translation gives CATGGGNEQFF.